This T cell receptor (beta chain) originates from a study of blood T cells in healthy people across ages. Total RNA amounts of at least 6 micrograms were extracted per sample. The CDR3 loop spans 14 amino acids. Between the trimmed V and J ends, which lost 6 bases and 4 bases, there was a span of 13 bases. CDR1 is KGHSH, CDR2 LQKENI, per germline. It was with a sample-barcoded 5' primer and a J-beta primer mix that a second PCR of roughly 6 to 12 cycles was run. Each CDR3 protein gets one entry after TCRdb re-called the 5' RACE reads with MiXCR. The sample consists of hundreds of thousands of distinct CDR3 sequences, about 24% of them appearing once. This clonotype was recorded a few times. Its antigen is still unknown. Study outcomes and limitations: Changes in expanded clonotypes were possibly confounded, as the CMV status of donors was unknown. Older age coincided with a roughly linear decline in TCR beta diversity per million T cells.

The receptor's source is a man between 65 and 85 years old in good health. The chain is built from TRBV18 and TRBJ1-5; D possibly corresponds to TRBD1 (5 bases). The specimen sequenced was blood. The DNA for the CDR3 is TGTGCCAGCTCGCGACAGCTTACAAATCAGCCCCAGCATTTT. Translating it yields CASSRQLTNQPQHF.